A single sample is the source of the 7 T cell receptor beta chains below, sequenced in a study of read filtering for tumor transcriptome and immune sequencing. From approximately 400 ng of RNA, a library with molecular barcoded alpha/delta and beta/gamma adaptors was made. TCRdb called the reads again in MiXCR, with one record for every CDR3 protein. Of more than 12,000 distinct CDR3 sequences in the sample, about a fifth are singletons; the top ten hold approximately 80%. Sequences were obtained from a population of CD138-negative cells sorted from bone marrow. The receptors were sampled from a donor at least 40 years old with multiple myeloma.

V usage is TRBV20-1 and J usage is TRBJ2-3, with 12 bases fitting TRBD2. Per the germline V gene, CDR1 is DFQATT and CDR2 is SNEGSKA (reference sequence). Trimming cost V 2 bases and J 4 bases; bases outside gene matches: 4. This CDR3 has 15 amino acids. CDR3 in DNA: TGCAGTGCTAGACTAGCGGGAGGGCGGGCAGATACGCAGTATTTT. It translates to CSARLAGGRADTQYF.

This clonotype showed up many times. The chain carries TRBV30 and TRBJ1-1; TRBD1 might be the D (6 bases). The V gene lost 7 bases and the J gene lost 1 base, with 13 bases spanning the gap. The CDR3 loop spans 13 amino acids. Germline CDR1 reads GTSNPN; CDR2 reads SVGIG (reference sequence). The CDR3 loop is CASSDRRNTEAFF. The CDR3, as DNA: TGTGCCTCCTCCGACAGGAGGAACACTGAAGCTTTCTTT.

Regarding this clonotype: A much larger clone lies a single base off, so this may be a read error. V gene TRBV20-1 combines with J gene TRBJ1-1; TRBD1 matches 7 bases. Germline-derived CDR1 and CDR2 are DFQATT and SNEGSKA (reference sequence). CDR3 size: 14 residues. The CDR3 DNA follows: TGCAGTGCTCACCAGGGACAGTGGAACACTGAAGCTCTCTTT. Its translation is CSAHQGQWNTEALF.

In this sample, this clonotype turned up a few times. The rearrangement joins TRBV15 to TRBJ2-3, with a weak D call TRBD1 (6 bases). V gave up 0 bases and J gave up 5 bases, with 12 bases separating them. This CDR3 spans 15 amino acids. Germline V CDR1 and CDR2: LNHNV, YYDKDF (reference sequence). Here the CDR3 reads CATSRDSTGGDTQYF. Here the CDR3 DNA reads TGTGCCACCAGCAGAGATTCGACAGGCGGAGATACGCAGTATTTT.

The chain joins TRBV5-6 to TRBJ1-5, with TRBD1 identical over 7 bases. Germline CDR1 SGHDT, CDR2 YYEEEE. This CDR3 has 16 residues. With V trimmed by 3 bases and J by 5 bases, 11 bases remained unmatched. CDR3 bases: TGTGCCAGCAGCTCCTACAGGGGCCCGGGTGATCAGCCCCAGCATTTT. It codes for CASSSYRGPGDQPQHF.

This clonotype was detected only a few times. This chain's CDR3 is CASSLNWWRREETQYF. CDR3 nucleotides: TGTGCCAGCAGCTTGAACTGGTGGCGGCGTGAAGAGACCCAGTACTTC. The chain joins TRBV7-9 to TRBJ2-5; D is unclear. V was trimmed by 3 bases and J by 3 bases, leaving 17 bases between them. CDR3 length: 16 residues. The germline V gene encodes CDR1 SEHNR and CDR2 FQNEAQ (reference sequence). The full variable domain, rest sourced from reference TRBV7-9 and TRBJ2-5, is DTGVSQNPRHKITKRGQNVTFRCDPISEHNRLYWYRQTLGQGPEFLTYFQNEAQLEKSRLLSDRFSAERPKGSFSTLEIQRTEQGDSAMYLCASSLNWWRREETQYFGPGTRLLVL.

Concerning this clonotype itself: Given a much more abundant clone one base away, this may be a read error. CDR3 DNA: TGTGCCAGCAGCTCCCAGGGTCACACTGAAGCTTTCTTT. Translating gives CASSSQGHTEAFF. The rearrangement links TRBV11-2 to TRBJ1-1, with D possibly matching TRBD1 (5 bases). With 4 bases removed from V and 3 bases from J, the gap between germline ends came to 9 bases. Germline V gene lookup returns CDR1 SGHAT and CDR2 FQNNGV. This CDR3 has 13 amino acids.